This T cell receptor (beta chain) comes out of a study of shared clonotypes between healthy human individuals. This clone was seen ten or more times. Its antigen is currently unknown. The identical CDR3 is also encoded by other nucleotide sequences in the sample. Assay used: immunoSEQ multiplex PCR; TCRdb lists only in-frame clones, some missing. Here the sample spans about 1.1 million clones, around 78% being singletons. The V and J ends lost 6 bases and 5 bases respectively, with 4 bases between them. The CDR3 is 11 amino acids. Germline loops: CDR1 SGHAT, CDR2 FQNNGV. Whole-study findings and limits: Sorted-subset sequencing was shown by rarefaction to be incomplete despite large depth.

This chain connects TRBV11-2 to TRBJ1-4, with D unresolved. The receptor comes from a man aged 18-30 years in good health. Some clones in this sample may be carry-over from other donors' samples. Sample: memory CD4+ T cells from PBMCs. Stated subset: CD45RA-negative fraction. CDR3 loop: CASSENEKLFF. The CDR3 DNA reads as TGTGCCAGCAGTGAGAATGAAAAACTGTTTTTT.